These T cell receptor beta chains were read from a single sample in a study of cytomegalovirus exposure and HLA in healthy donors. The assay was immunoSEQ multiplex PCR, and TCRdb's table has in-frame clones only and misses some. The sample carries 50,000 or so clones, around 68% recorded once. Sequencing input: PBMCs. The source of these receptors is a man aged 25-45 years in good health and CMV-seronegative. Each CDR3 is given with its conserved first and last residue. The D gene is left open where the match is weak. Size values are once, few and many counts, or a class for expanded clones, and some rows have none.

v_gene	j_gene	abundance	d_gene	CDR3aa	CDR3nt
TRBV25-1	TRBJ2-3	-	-	CASSQSTDTQYF	TGTGCCAGCAGTCAAAGCACAGATACGCAGTATTTT
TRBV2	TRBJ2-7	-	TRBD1	CASGQEEGEQYF	TGTGCCAGCGGACAGGAAGAAGGCGAGCAGTACTTC
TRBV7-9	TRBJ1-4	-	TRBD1	CASSSERRQGVENEKLFF	TGTGCCAGCAGCTCAGAGAGACGACAGGGGGTGGAGAATGAAAAACTGTTTTTT
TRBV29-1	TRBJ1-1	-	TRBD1	CSVWTGTNTEAFF	TGCAGCGTTTGGACAGGGACGAACACTGAAGCTTTCTTT
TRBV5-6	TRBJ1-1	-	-	CASSLTVTEAFF	TGTGCCAGCAGCTTGACAGTAACGGAAGCTTTCTTT
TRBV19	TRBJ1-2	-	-	CASSTDRSYKNYGYTF	TGTGCCAGTAGTACCGACAGGAGTTACAAAAACTATGGCTACACCTTC
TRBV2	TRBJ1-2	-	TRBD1	CASSGGDRGLGYTF	TGTGCCAGCAGTGGTGGGGACAGGGGACTGGGCTACACCTTC
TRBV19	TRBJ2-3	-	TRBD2	CASSILAGDTDTQYF	TGTGCCAGTAGTATTCTAGCGGGAGACACAGATACGCAGTATTTT
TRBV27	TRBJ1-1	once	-	CASSLTRVGSLEAFF	TGTGCCAGCAGTTTAACGCGAGTGGGGAGTCTCGAAGCTTTCTTT
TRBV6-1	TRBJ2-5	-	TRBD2	CAVRTSGSMRAQYF	TGTGCCGTCCGGACTAGCGGGAGTATGAGGGCCCAGTACTTC
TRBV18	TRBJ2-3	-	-	CASSRSPGALDTQYF	TGTGCCAGCTCCCGGTCACCAGGGGCCCTAGATACGCAGTATTTT
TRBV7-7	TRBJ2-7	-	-	CASSRGRDYEQYF	TGTGCCAGCAGCCGCGGCAGGGACTACGAGCAGTACTTC
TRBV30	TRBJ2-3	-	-	CAWSSGWADTQYF	TGTGCCTGGAGTAGCGGGTGGGCAGATACGCAGTATTTT
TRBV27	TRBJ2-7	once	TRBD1	CASSPRTGLRYEQYF	TGTGCCAGCAGTCCCAGGACAGGGTTGCGCTACGAGCAGTACTTC
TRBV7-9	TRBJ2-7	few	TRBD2	CSSSLEGLESYF	TGTTCCAGCAGCTTAGAAGGACTAGAGTCTTACTTC
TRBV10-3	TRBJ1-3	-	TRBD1	CAISERQGAGNTIYF	TGTGCCATCAGTGAAAGACAGGGGGCTGGAAACACCATATATTTT
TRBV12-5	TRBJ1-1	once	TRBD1	CASGAGTGVEMNTEAFF	TGTGCTAGTGGTGCCGGGACAGGGGTTGAAATGAACACTGAAGCTTTCTTT
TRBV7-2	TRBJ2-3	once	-	CASSNTDTQYF	TGTGCCAGCAGTAACACAGATACGCAGTATTTT
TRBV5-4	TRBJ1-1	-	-	CASSLPSGVNTEAFF	TGTGCCAGCAGCTTGCCATCGGGGGTGAACACTGAAGCTTTCTTT
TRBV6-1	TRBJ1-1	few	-	CASTLPGTIEAFF	TGTGCCAGCACTCTCCCCGGGACAATTGAAGCTTTCTTT
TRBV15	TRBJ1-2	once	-	CATSRTGSNGYTF	TGTGCCACCAGCAGGACAGGTTCAAATGGCTACACCTTC
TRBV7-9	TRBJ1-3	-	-	CASSLGVVGHTIYF	TGTGCCAGCAGCTTAGGAGTAGTGGGCCACACCATATATTTT
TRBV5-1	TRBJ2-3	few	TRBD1	CASSLAGTGGSTDTQYF	TGCGCCAGCAGCTTGGCCGGGACAGGGGGTAGCACAGATACGCAGTATTTT